These T cell receptor beta chains were read from a single sample in a study of T cell changes during pregnancy in multiple sclerosis. Clones were sequenced by immunoSEQ multiplex PCR, and TCRdb holds only the in-frame ones, with some missing. The table records 58,000 or so clones, around 89% of them present only once. The sample in question was peripheral blood, obtained after pregnancy. The source of these receptors is a female donor with multiple sclerosis, enrolled in a pregnancy study. CDR3s include the opening cysteine and the closing phenylalanine or tryptophan. The order of the fields is clone size, CDR3 length, V gene, CDR3 protein. Not all rows give a size; the values are once, few, many and, for expanded clones, a class.

clone size: .; CDR3 length: 15; V gene: TRBV6-5; CDR3 protein: CASSWRTGGQETQYF
clone size: once; CDR3 length: 16; V gene: TRBV5-5; CDR3 protein: CASSLARASRTGELFF
clone size: .; CDR3 length: 15; V gene: TRBV19; CDR3 protein: CASSSTGGESYEQYF
clone size: .; CDR3 length: 16; V gene: TRBV28; CDR3 protein: CASSFSGRGVGNEQFF
clone size: .; CDR3 length: 15; V gene: TRBV7-2; CDR3 protein: CASSPSGGQNYGYTF
clone size: once; CDR3 length: 13; V gene: TRBV30; CDR3 protein: CASSPGLTYEQYF
clone size: .; CDR3 length: 14; V gene: TRBV28; CDR3 protein: CASSFRGGSATQYF
clone size: once; CDR3 length: 13; V gene: TRBV19; CDR3 protein: CASSIRANYGYTF
clone size: .; CDR3 length: 17; V gene: TRBV5-4; CDR3 protein: CASSPGQGRGYNYGYTF
clone size: .; CDR3 length: 16; V gene: TRBV7-2; CDR3 protein: CASSLQGAHGYSPLHF
clone size: few; CDR3 length: 12; V gene: TRBV28; CDR3 protein: CASSSSPNEQFF
clone size: .; CDR3 length: 13; V gene: TRBV2; CDR3 protein: CARKGAGLYGYTF
clone size: .; CDR3 length: 14; V gene: TRBV19; CDR3 protein: CASSSQDRVEKLFF
clone size: .; CDR3 length: 13; V gene: TRBV5-1; CDR3 protein: CASSPERGETQYF
clone size: .; CDR3 length: 12; V gene: TRBV30; CDR3 protein: CAWSRQAGELFF
clone size: .; CDR3 length: 16; V gene: TRBV27; CDR3 protein: CASSEIRQQGFYGYTF
clone size: .; CDR3 length: 18; V gene: TRBV30; CDR3 protein: CAWSVNWDRVVDTGELFF
clone size: .; CDR3 length: 12; V gene: TRBV29-1; CDR3 protein: CSVSGGGTEAFF
clone size: .; CDR3 length: 15; V gene: TRBV29-1; CDR3 protein: CSVRPRGAGHTEAFF
clone size: .; CDR3 length: 18; V gene: TRBV5-1; CDR3 protein: CASSLMMTRALPYNEQFF
clone size: .; CDR3 length: 15; V gene: TRBV18; CDR3 protein: CASHLERGAYNEQFF
clone size: once; CDR3 length: 14; V gene: TRBV9; CDR3 protein: CASSFTGRNDEQYF
clone size: .; CDR3 length: 15; V gene: TRBV28; CDR3 protein: CASSPPSDRVDGYTF
clone size: .; CDR3 length: 12; V gene: TRBV7-2; CDR3 protein: CASSFGDYGYTF
clone size: .; CDR3 length: 15; V gene: TRBV7-2; CDR3 protein: CASSLVGQGAFGYTF
clone size: .; CDR3 length: 13; V gene: TRBV15; CDR3 protein: CATSRTVYEKLFF
clone size: .; CDR3 length: 15; V gene: TRBV15; CDR3 protein: CATSRTGGPRESQYF
clone size: .; CDR3 length: 16; V gene: TRBV4-1; CDR3 protein: CASSQALAGGRYEQFF
clone size: .; CDR3 length: 14; V gene: TRBV28; CDR3 protein: CATRDSANTGELFF
clone size: .; CDR3 length: 16; V gene: TRBV5-8; CDR3 protein: CASSLKAVARSDEQFF
clone size: .; CDR3 length: 14; V gene: TRBV10-3; CDR3 protein: CAISEQRTGPEAFF
clone size: .; CDR3 length: 15; V gene: TRBV6-6; CDR3 protein: CASPGGGRVTGELFF
clone size: once; CDR3 length: 16; V gene: TRBV19; CDR3 protein: CASSIVLGANHQPQHF
clone size: .; CDR3 length: 14; V gene: TRBV29-1; CDR3 protein: CSVSVTASGNTIYF
clone size: once; CDR3 length: 15; V gene: TRBV30; CDR3 protein: CAWRFGGASGNTIYF
clone size: .; CDR3 length: 13; V gene: TRBV7-6; CDR3 protein: CASSPPGANVLTF
clone size: .; CDR3 length: 12; V gene: TRBV2; CDR3 protein: CASSEASDTQYF
clone size: once; CDR3 length: 15; V gene: TRBV5-6; CDR3 protein: CASSLGTSGYNEQFF
clone size: .; CDR3 length: 16; V gene: TRBV19; CDR3 protein: CASSRWGVSGANVLTF